A single sample is the source of the 26 T cell receptor beta chains below, sequenced in a study of blood T cell repertoires in COVID-19. The data were produced by immunoSEQ multiplex PCR, yet TCRdb's version contains in-frame clones alone and is incomplete. The sample comprises approximately 12,000 clones, about 90% of which are singletons, and around 30% rests with the top ten. The source material was peripheral blood. The source of these receptors is a woman aged 70-85 years with active COVID-19.

The chain employs TRBV5-1 and TRBJ1-1, with 8 bases identical to TRBD1. The CDR3 contains 14 residues. V shed 2 bases, J shed 1 base, and the junction held 1 base outside the gene matches. Germline CDR1 and CDR2: SGHRS and YFSETQ. DNA of the CDR3: TGCGCCAGCAGCTTACAGGGGGGGAACACTGAAGCTTTCTTT. Residues: CASSLQGGNTEAFF.

The chain links TRBV30 to TRBJ2-6; maybe TRBD2 (5 bases). V dropped 0 bases and J dropped 1 base, with 7 bases sitting between them. Germline loops: CDR1 GTSNPN, CDR2 SVGIG (reference sequence). This CDR3 has 15 amino acids. The DNA for the CDR3 is TGTGCCTGGAGTGTACGGGGATCTGGGGCCAACGTCCTGACTTTC. Amino acid sequence: CAWSVRGSGANVLTF.

The chain joins TRBV14 to TRBJ2-5, with D possibly matching TRBD2 (6 bases). Germline-derived CDR1 and CDR2 are SGHDN and FVKESK. There are 14 residues in the CDR3. The ends were cut back, 5 bases at V and 2 bases at J, with 12 bases in the middle. The CDR3 here is CASSAGPRQETQYF. The CDR3, as DNA: TGTGCCAGCAGCGCGGGACCCAGGCAAGAGACCCAGTACTTC.

The chain couples TRBV2 to TRBJ2-1, with 9 bases that match TRBD2. Losses at the gene ends were 8 bases for V and 0 bases for J; bases not matched to a gene: 2. Germline lookup yields CDR1 SNHLY and CDR2 FYNNEI. This CDR3 has 14 amino acids. CDR3 DNA: TGTGCCAGCCTTAGCGGGAGCTCCTACAATGAGCAGTTCTTC. It translates to CASLSGSSYNEQFF.

This chain joins TRBV7-9 and TRBJ2-3, with D tentatively TRBD2 (6 bases). Between the trimmed V and J ends, which lost 2 bases and 0 bases, there was a span of 12 bases. The V gene's germline CDR1 is SEHNR and CDR2 FQNEAQ (reference sequence). The CDR3 is 16 residues long. The DNA of the CDR3 is TGTGCCAGCAGCTTAAGGTCAGGGACTAGCACAGATACGCAGTATTTT. Protein product: CASSLRSGTSTDTQYF.

The rearrangement joins TRBV21-1 to TRBJ2-2; TRBD1, the table's D call, was not compared with the DNA. TRBV21-1 is a pseudogene segment. This CDR3 has 15 residues. The CDR3 nucleotides are TGTGCCAGCAGCAAACAGGGAAAAAACACCGGGGAGCTGTTTTTT. It codes for CASSKQGKNTGELFF.

The J gene is TRBJ2-3, the V gene TRBV6-2 or TRBV6-3; 13 bases align to TRBD2. V shed 5 bases, J shed 8 bases, and the junction held 13 bases outside the gene matches. Germline assignment: CDR1 MNHEY and CDR2 SVGEGT. The CDR3 has 17 amino acids. The CDR3 spells CASSDGGLAGALGTQYF. CDR3 nucleotides: TGTGCCAGCAGTGACGGCGGACTAGCGGGAGCGCTTGGTACGCAGTATTTT.

The V and J genes are TRBV24-1 and TRBJ1-2, with 8 positions matching TRBD1. The CDR3 is 15 residues long. CDR1 and CDR2 from the germline V gene are KGHDR and SFDVKD. J lost 2 bases, V lost 3 bases, and 4 bases had no gene match. The CDR3 DNA sequence: TGTGCCACCAGTGATGGCAGGACAGGGAACTATGGCTACACCTTC. The encoded protein is CATSDGRTGNYGYTF.

The CDR3 DNA is TGTGCCAGCAGTCCGTCGGGGGGACGAATGAACACTGAAGCTTTCTTT. Its protein is CASSPSGGRMNTEAFF. V usage is TRBV27 and J usage is TRBJ1-1; D may be TRBD1 (5 bases). Trimming took off 5 bases at V and 0 bases at J, with 16 bases between the two ends. The germline CDR1 and CDR2 sequences are MNHEY and SMNVEV (reference sequence). The CDR3 has 16 residues.

The chain has TRBV19 and TRBJ1-1; D may be TRBD1 (6 bases). The CDR3 loop spans 14 amino acids. The V gene's germline CDR1 is LNHDA and CDR2 SQIVND (reference sequence). Trimming left V 5 bases short and J 2 bases short, with 12 bases between. CDR3 loop: CASSSQGINTEAFF. CDR3 sequence (DNA): TGTGCCAGTAGTTCACAGGGTATCAACACTGAAGCTTTCTTT.

V is TRBV11-3 and J is TRBJ2-1; 10 nucleotides line up with TRBD2. J was trimmed by 0 bases and V by 5 bases; bases with no gene match: 16. The CDR3 is made up of 20 amino acids. Germline loops: CDR1 SGHNT, CDR2 YENEEA. The CDR3 spells CASSHTLGLALVSSYNEQFF. In nucleotides, the CDR3 is TGTGCCAGCAGCCACACGTTGGGACTAGCGCTTGTTAGCTCCTACAATGAGCAGTTCTTC.

Note on this clone: The junction does not match germline at one end; this may be a read error. This rearrangement joins TRBV7-2 to TRBJ2-7; 7 positions match TRBD2. CDR3 length: 16 residues. In germline, CDR1 is SGHTA, CDR2 FQGNSA. The CDR3: CASTLFPSGGPYEQYF. For the CDR3, the DNA is TGTGCCAGCACCTTATTCCCTAGCGGCGGACCGTACGAGCAGTACTTC.

The chain carries TRBV11-2 and TRBJ2-7; 11 bases match TRBD1. The CDR3 is 15 amino acids. Trimming at V came to 1 base and at J to 2 bases, leaving 1 base not matched to a gene. Germline CDR1 reads SGHAT; CDR2 reads FQNNGV. As DNA, the CDR3 is TGTGCCAGCAGCTTAGTGGGACAGGGGGCCTACGAGCAGTACTTC. Protein product: CASSLVGQGAYEQYF.

J is TRBJ2-5 and V is TRBV5-5; D is possibly TRBD2 (6 bases). This CDR3 has 15 amino acids. The germline gives CDR1 SGHKS, CDR2 YYEKEE (reference sequence). The germline V and J ends were trimmed by 7 bases and 2 bases, with 18 bases remaining between them. CDR3 sequence (DNA): TGTGCCAGCTCGCGGGGAGGAAGTGGACAAGAGACCCAGTACTTC. Amino acid sequence: CASSRGGSGQETQYF.

The chain is built from TRBV5-6 and TRBJ2-7, with D perhaps TRBD1 (5 bases). The CDR3 has 13 residues. Trimming left V 4 bases short and J 1 base short, with 9 bases between. Germline loops: CDR1 SGHDT, CDR2 YYEEEE. The CDR3 coding sequence is TGTGCCAGCAGCCTTTACAGGTCCTACGAGCAGTACTTC. Protein product: CASSLYRSYEQYF.

This chain connects TRBV7-9 to TRBJ2-7; tentatively, D is TRBD2 (6 bases). V lost 1 base, J lost 5 bases, and 15 bases lay in between. The CDR3 consists of 15 residues. Germline loops: CDR1 SEHNR, CDR2 FQNEAQ (reference sequence). DNA of the CDR3: TGTGCCAGCAGCTTAGGGCGGGGCAGGGTTGACGAGCAGTACTTC. Translated: CASSLGRGRVDEQYF.

The V and J genes are TRBV7-8 and TRBJ2-5; 13 bases map to TRBD2. V trimming: 5 bases; J trimming: 1 base; junction bases outside the gene matches: 4. There are 16 residues in the CDR3. The V gene's germline CDR1 is SGHVS and CDR2 FQNEAQ. CDR3 sequence reads: CASSRGLAGAQETQYF. As DNA, the CDR3 is TGTGCCAGCAGCCGAGGACTAGCGGGGGCCCAAGAGACCCAGTACTTC.

The gene calls are TRBV6-2 or TRBV6-3 and TRBJ1-1; no clear D. The CDR3 runs 13 residues. CDR1 is MNHEY, CDR2 SVGEGT, per germline. V lost 2 bases, J lost 1 base, and 5 bases lay in between. The CDR3 loop is CASSYLTNTEAFF. The CDR3 region has the DNA TGTGCCAGCAGTTACCTAACGAACACTGAAGCTTTCTTT.

The chain carries TRBV9 and TRBJ2-5; 8 positions agree with TRBD1. Germline CDR1 and CDR2: SGDLS and YYNGEE. V dropped 2 bases and J dropped 5; count of bases not matched to a gene: 5. The CDR3 loop spans 14 amino acids. The CDR3 DNA reads TGTGCCAGCAGCGTCGACAGGGGAAGCGAGACCCAGTACTTC. Amino acid sequence: CASSVDRGSETQYF. The entire variable domain, with the rest obtained from reference TRBV9 and TRBJ2-5, is as follows: DSGVTQTPKHLITATGQRVTLRCSPRSGDLSVYWYQQSLDQGLQFLIQYYNGEERAKGNILERFSAQQFPDLHSELNLSSLELGDSALYFCASSVDRGSETQYFGPGTRLLVL.

V usage is TRBV3-1 (or the pseudogene TRBV3-2) and J usage is TRBJ2-1; the match to TRBD2 covers 8 bases. The CDR3 runs to 14 residues. CDR1 and CDR2 (germline): LGHDT, YNNKEL (reference sequence). V shed 1 base and J 7 bases; nucleotides not matched to a gene: 3. The CDR3 DNA sequence: TGTGCCAGCAGCCAAGCCGGGGGGGTAAATGAGCAGTTCTTC. The encoded protein is CASSQAGGVNEQFF.

V gene TRBV5-5 combines with J gene TRBJ2-7, with 7 bases aligning to TRBD1. Germline V gives CDR1 SGHKS, CDR2 YYEKEE (reference sequence). The junction had 4 bases not matched to a gene; V was cut back by 4 bases and J by 0 bases. This CDR3 has 14 amino acids. CDR3 amino acids: CASSKGAGSYEQYF. The DNA of the CDR3 is TGTGCCAGCAGCAAGGGGGCCGGCTCCTACGAGCAGTACTTC.

The rearrangement joins TRBV6-2 or TRBV6-3 to TRBJ2-2; a possible D gene is TRBD2 (5 bases). CDR3 length equals 16 residues. The V gene's germline CDR1 is MNHEY and CDR2 SVGEGT. Trimming cost V 4 bases and J 4 bases, with 16 bases left between them. The CDR3 protein is CASSLGLQGGTGELFF. The CDR3 nucleotides are TGTGCCAGCAGTTTAGGACTCCAAGGAGGCACCGGGGAGCTGTTTTTT.

The rearrangement joins TRBV11-2 to TRBJ1-5; D unresolved. Per germline, CDR1 SGHAT and CDR2 FQNNGV. There are 14 residues in the CDR3. V lost 5 bases, J lost 2 bases, and 10 bases lay in between. The CDR3 nucleotides read TGTGCCAGCAGCATATCGGGAGGCAATCAGCCCCAGCATTTT. Translating gives CASSISGGNQPQHF.

This clone was seen only once. The J gene is TRBJ1-3, the V gene TRBV19; D is perhaps TRBD1 (5 bases). Trimming left V 3 bases short and J 0 bases short, with 12 bases between. CDR3 length: 16 residues. CDR1 LNHDA and CDR2 SQIVND come from the germline V gene (reference sequence). The CDR3 DNA sequence: TGTGCCAGTAGTATGGGGCGTCGGGTCTCTGGAAACACCATATATTTT. Residues: CASSMGRRVSGNTIYF. Using reference TRBV19 and TRBJ1-3 for the parts outside the CDR3, the full variable domain is DGGITQSPKYLFRKEGQNVTLSCEQNLNHDAMYWYRQDPGQGLRLIYYSQIVNDFQKGDIAEGYSVSREKKESFPLTVTSAQKNPTAFYLCASSMGRRVSGNTIYFGEGSWLTVV.

This clone appeared once. The chain is built from TRBV6-6 and TRBJ2-1, with 13 nucleotides matching TRBD2. Germline loops: CDR1 MNHNY, CDR2 SVGAGI (reference sequence). V was clipped by 4 bases and J by 7 bases; unmatched bases: 7. This CDR3 contains 16 residues. CDR3 sequence: CASSSPGLAGINEQFF. Written as DNA, the CDR3 is TGTGCCAGCAGTTCACCGGGACTAGCGGGGATAAATGAGCAGTTCTTC.

The J gene is TRBJ1-2, the V gene TRBV25-1; D is undetermined. V was cut by 9 bases and J by 7 bases, with 12 bases left in between. This CDR3 spans 11 amino acids. Germline values: CDR1 MGHDK, CDR2 SYGVNS. DNA of the CDR3: TGTGCCAGTAGTCATAGCGGTGGCTACACCTTC. This encodes CASSHSGGYTF.